Detailed here is one T cell receptor beta chain. The data were taken from a study of shared clonotypes between healthy human individuals. Only in-frame clones appear in the TCRdb table, and some are missing; sequencing was by immunoSEQ multiplex PCR. The data show millions of clones, with about 92% seen just once and under 0.15% held by the top ten. The sequencing sample was made of naive CD4+ T cells sorted from blood. Subset here: CD45RA+ positively selected. The clonotype was recovered from a man between 18 and 35 years old in good health.

CDR3: CASSLVAGTNSPLHF. In DNA, the CDR3 is TGCGCCAGCAGCTTGGTGGCAGGGACTAATTCACCCCTCCACTTT. This chain uses TRBV5-1 with TRBJ1-6, with D possibly being TRBD1 (5 bases). CDR3 size: 15 residues. The ends were cut back, 0 bases at V and 6 bases at J, with 10 bases in the middle. Germline V CDR1 and CDR2: SGHRS, YFSETQ.